This is a list of T cell receptor beta chains from one sample in a study of blood T cell repertoires in COVID-19. Sequenced by immunoSEQ multiplex PCR; TCRdb stores in-frame clones only, minus some. In the table there are fewer than 450,000 clones, nearly 90% of which are singletons. The sample taken for sequencing was PBMCs or T cells enriched from blood (not recorded which). Receptors originate from a woman aged 40 to 50 with acute COVID-19. CDR3s include the opening cysteine and the closing phenylalanine or tryptophan. The order of the fields is V gene, J gene, CDR3 protein.

v_call: TRBV5-4
j_call: TRBJ2-1
cdr3_aa: CASSRRLAGYNEQFF

v_call: TRBV5-1
j_call: TRBJ2-1
cdr3_aa: CASDLTGGLYEQFF

v_call: TRBV3-1/TRBV3-2
j_call: TRBJ2-7
cdr3_aa: CASSTTLSSYEQYF

v_call: TRBV5-1
j_call: TRBJ1-2
cdr3_aa: CASSLPDNVYGYTF

v_call: TRBV18
j_call: TRBJ1-2
cdr3_aa: CASSSGEGYTF

v_call: TRBV5-1
j_call: TRBJ2-7
cdr3_aa: CASSLDRTYEQYF

v_call: TRBV7-2
j_call: TRBJ1-5
cdr3_aa: CASSLGPGGQPQHF

v_call: TRBV29-1
j_call: TRBJ1-1
cdr3_aa: CSVEGGLGTEAFF

v_call: TRBV30
j_call: TRBJ1-1
cdr3_aa: CACKGTGNTEAFF

v_call: TRBV5-1
j_call: TRBJ2-2
cdr3_aa: CASSLGDTSDRELFF

v_call: TRBV7-9
j_call: TRBJ1-1
cdr3_aa: CASSLEGQLNTEAFF

v_call: TRBV5-1
j_call: TRBJ1-4
cdr3_aa: CASSSPANEKLFF

v_call: TRBV27
j_call: TRBJ1-3
cdr3_aa: CASSQNPGFGNTIYF